This is a list of T cell receptor beta chains from one sample in a study of identifying expanded T cells in peripheral blood. Profiling relied on immunoSEQ multiplex PCR, and the TCRdb table lists in-frame clones only, not all of them. The data contain approximately 100,000 clones, around nine tenths of them singletons. Sequenced input: blood. These receptors all come from a person aged 18 to 75 in good health. Both conserved end residues are part of each CDR3. The D gene is left open where the match is weak. Size tells how often a clone was seen (once, few, many) or the class of an expanded clone, and some rows leave it out.

.,15,TRBV27,TRBJ2-1,.,CANKSRAGDYNEQFF,TGTGCCAACAAATCGAGGGCAGGGGACTACAATGAGCAGTTCTTC
TRBD1,16,TRBV4-3,TRBJ1-2,once,CASSQAITGGADGYTF,TGCGCCAGCAGCCAAGCCATCACAGGGGGCGCGGATGGCTACACCTTC
.,18,TRBV19,TRBJ1-5,.,CASRRVWGRRDSNQPQHF,TGTGCCAGTAGACGAGTATGGGGCAGAAGAGATAGCAATCAGCCCCAGCATTTT
TRBD1,15,TRBV4-3,TRBJ1-5,.,CASSQVRGRGQPQHF,TGCGCCAGCAGCCAAGTGAGGGGGCGCGGTCAGCCCCAGCATTTT
TRBD1,16,TRBV19,TRBJ1-2,.,CASSGQGQDRWYGYTF,TGTGCCAGTAGTGGGCAGGGACAGGATAGGTGGTATGGCTACACCTTC
TRBD1,15,TRBV6-5,TRBJ1-6,.,CASSYGQGGSSPLHF,TGTGCCAGCAGTTACGGGCAGGGGGGGAGTTCACCCCTCCACTTT
.,15,TRBV5-5,TRBJ2-3,.,CASSLDRAPTDTQYF,TGTGCCAGCAGCTTGGACAGGGCCCCCACAGATACGCAGTATTTT
.,15,TRBV4-1,TRBJ1-6,.,CASSQTGLLNSPLHF,TGCGCCAGCAGCCAAACGGGACTCCTGAATTCACCCCTCCACTTT
.,14,TRBV18,TRBJ2-7,.,CASSPPGNPSEQYF,TGTGCCAGCTCACCACCGGGCAACCCCAGCGAGCAGTACTTC
.,11,TRBV11-1,TRBJ2-7,.,CASSLTAEQYF,TGTGCCAGCAGCTTAACGGCTGAGCAGTACTTC
.,14,TRBV19,TRBJ1-3,.,CASSMWVREYTIYF,TGTGCCAGTAGTATGTGGGTACGGGAATACACCATATATTTT
.,15,TRBV5-6,TRBJ1-1,.,CASSLGVRVGTEAFF,TGTGCCAGCAGCTTGGGGGTTAGGGTGGGCACTGAAGCTTTCTTT
TRBD1,14,TRBV5-8,TRBJ2-7,.,CASSLTGANYEQYF,TGTGCCAGCAGCTTAACAGGGGCAAACTACGAGCAGTACTTC
TRBD2,15,TRBV7-8,TRBJ2-5,.,CASSSGLAGGETQYF,TGTGCCAGCAGCTCTGGACTAGCGGGGGGGGAGACCCAGTACTTC